The present T cell receptor beta chain was sequenced within a study of T cells in Graves' hyperthyroidism and ophthalmopathy. Germline V CDR1 and CDR2: SNHLY, FYNNEI. The CDR3 sequence is 12 residues long. Trimming removed 2 bases at V and 5 bases at J, with 7 bases between. Authors of the study amplified TCR beta CDR3 regions from RNA transcripts. The primer set for the first-round RT-PCR of the TCR CDR3 was HTBI. TCRdb reanalysed the multiplex PCR reads using MiXCR and keeps one entry per CDR3 protein. The data show 600,000 to 650,000 distinct CDR3 sequences, roughly 20% seen once. This TCR came from a man younger than 40 with Graves' ophthalmopathy. The chain uses TRBV2 and TRBJ2-7; D remains ambiguous. The sequenced sample consisted of blood. CDR3 DNA sequence: TGTGCCAGCAGTGAAACCCGGCACGAGCAGTACTTC. It yields the protein CASSETRHEQYF. Drawing the rest from reference TRBV2 and TRBJ2-7, the complete variable domain is EPEVTQTPSHQVTQMGQEVILRCVPISNHLYFYWYRQILGQKVEFLVSFYNNEISEKSEIFDDQFSVERPDGSNFTLKIRSTKLEDSAMYFCASSETRHEQYFGPGTRLTVT.